The clone carrying this T cell receptor beta chain has just a few counts. These data belong to a study of blood T cells in healthy people across ages. The wider study: About one barcoded beta molecule per two T cells came from capture by template switching.

PCR was performed a second time for roughly 7 to 12 cycles using a sample-barcoded 5' primer and a J-beta primer mix. TCRdb re-called the 5' RACE reads through MiXCR, storing one row per CDR3 protein. The sample lists over 1,500,000 distinct CDR3 sequences, around 40% occurring once. The germline V gene has CDR1 LGHDT and CDR2 YNNKEL (reference sequence). This CDR3 comprises 12 residues. Sequences were obtained from blood. This clonotype was sampled from a human donor in good health. The chain is built from TRBV3-1 and TRBJ2-5; no definite D call. The J call is in doubt because the DNA end fits TRBJ2-7 better. CDR3 sequence (DNA): TGTGCCAGCAGCCAAGGCTCCCGCGAGCAGTACTTC. This gives the protein CASSQGSREQYF.